This T cell receptor beta chain was obtained from a study of blood T cells in healthy people across ages. Primers used in a second PCR of about 7 to 12 cycles were a sample-barcoded 5' primer and a J-beta primer mix. TCRdb reprocessed the 5' RACE reads with MiXCR, giving one entry per CDR3 protein. The sample records about 780,000 distinct CDR3 sequences, roughly 46% being singletons. Germline-derived CDR1 and CDR2 are SGHTA and FQGNSA. The CDR3 sequence is 13 residues long. Trimming pared 0 bases from V and 3 bases from J, leaving 3 bases between. This clonotype was found once. The TCR originated in an elderly man in good health. Specimen: blood. This rearrangement joins TRBV7-2 to TRBJ2-4; D unresolved. The CDR3 DNA is TGTGCCAGCAGCTTAGCCGACAAAAACATTCAGTACTTC. Encoded protein: CASSLADKNIQYF. Using reference TRBV7-2 and TRBJ2-4 for the parts outside the CDR3, the full variable domain is GAGVSQSPSNKVTEKGKDVELRCDPISGHTALYWYRQSLGQGLEFLIYFQGNSAPDKSGLPSDRFSAERTGGSVSTLTIQRTQQEDSAVYLCASSLADKNIQYFGAGTRLSVL.